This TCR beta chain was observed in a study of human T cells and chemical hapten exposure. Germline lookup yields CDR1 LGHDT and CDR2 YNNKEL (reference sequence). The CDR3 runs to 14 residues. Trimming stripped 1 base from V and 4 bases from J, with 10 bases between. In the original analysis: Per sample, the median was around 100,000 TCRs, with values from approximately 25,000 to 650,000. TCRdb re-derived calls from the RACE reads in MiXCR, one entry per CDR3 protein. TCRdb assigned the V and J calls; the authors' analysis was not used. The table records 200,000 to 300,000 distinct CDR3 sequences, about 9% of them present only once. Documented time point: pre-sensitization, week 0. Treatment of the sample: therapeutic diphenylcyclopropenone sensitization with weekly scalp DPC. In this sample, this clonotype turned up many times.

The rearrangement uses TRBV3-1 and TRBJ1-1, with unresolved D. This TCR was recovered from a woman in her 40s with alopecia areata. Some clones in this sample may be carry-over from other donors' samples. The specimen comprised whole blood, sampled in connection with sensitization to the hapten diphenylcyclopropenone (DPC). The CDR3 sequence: CASSQVGSPTEAFF. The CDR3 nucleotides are TGTGCCAGCAGCCAAGTCGGGAGTCCCACTGAAGCTTTCTTT.